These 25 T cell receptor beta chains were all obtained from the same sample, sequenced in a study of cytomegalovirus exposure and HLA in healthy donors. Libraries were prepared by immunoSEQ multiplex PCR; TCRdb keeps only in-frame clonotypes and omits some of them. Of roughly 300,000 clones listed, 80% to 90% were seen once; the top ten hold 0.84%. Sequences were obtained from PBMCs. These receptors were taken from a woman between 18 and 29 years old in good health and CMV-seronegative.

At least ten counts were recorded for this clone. The CDR3 region has the DNA TGCGCCAGCAGCTGGGACGGACTAGCGGACCCTGGGGAGCAGTACTTC. Its protein is CASSWDGLADPGEQYF. This chain connects TRBV5-1 to TRBJ2-7; 10 nucleotides match TRBD2. The V gene's germline CDR1 is SGHRS and CDR2 YFSETQ. Trimming removed 3 bases from V and 7 bases from J; junction bases left unmatched: 13. The CDR3 spans 16 residues.

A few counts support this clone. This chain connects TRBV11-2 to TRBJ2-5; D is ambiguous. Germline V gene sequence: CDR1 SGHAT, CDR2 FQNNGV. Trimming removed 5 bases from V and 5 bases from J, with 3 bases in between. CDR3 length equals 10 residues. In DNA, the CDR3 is TGTGCCAGCAGCCATGAGACCCAGTACTTC. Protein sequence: CASSHETQYF.

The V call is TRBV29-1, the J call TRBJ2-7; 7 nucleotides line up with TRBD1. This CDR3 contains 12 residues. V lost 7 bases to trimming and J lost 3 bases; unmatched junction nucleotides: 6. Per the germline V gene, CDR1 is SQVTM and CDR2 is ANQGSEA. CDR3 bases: TGCAGCGGCGAAAACAGGGGCTACGAGCAGTACTTC. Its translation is CSGENRGYEQYF.

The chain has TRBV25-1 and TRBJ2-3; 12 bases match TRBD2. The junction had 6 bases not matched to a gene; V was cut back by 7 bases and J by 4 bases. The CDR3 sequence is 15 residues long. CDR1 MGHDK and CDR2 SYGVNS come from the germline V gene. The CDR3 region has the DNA TGTGCCAGCAACGCACTAGCGGGAGGATCAGATACGCAGTATTTT. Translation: CASNALAGGSDTQYF. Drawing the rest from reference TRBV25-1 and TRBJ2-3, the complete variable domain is EADIYQTPRYLVIGTGKKITLECSQTMGHDKMYWYQQDPGMELHLIHYSYGVNSTEKGDLSSESTVSRIRTEHFPLTLESARPSHTSQYLCASNALAGGSDTQYFGPGTRLTVL.

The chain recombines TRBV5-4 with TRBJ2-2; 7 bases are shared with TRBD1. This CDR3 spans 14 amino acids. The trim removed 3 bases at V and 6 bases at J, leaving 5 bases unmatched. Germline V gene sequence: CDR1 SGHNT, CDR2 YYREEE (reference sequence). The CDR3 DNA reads TGTGCCAGCAGCTCCCGACAGGGATCCGGGGAGCTGTTTTTT. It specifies CASSSRQGSGELFF.

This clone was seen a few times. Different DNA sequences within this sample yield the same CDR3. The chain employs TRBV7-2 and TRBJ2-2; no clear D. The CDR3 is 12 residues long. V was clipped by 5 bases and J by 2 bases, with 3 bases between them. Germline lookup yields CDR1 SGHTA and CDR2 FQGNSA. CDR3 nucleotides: TGTGCCAGCAGCCTAAACACCGGGGAGCTGTTTTTT. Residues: CASSLNTGELFF.

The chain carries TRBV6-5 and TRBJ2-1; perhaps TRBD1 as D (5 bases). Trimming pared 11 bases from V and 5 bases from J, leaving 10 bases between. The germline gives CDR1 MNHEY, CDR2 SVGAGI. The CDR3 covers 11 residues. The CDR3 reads CASQGHNEQFF. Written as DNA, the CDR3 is TGTGCCTCCCAGGGTCACAATGAGCAGTTCTTC.

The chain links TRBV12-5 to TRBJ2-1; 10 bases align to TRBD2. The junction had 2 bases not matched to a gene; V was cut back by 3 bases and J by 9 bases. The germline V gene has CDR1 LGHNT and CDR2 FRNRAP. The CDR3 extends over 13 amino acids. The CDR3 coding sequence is TGTGCTAGTGGTTTTTCTAGCGGGAGTGAGCAGTTCTTC. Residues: CASGFSSGSEQFF. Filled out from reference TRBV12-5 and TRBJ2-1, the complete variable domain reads DARVTQTPRHKVTEMGQEVTMRCQPILGHNTVFWYRQTMMQGLELLAYFRNRAPLDDSGMPKDRFSAEMPDATLATLKIQPSEPRDSAVYFCASGFSSGSEQFFGPGTRLTVL.

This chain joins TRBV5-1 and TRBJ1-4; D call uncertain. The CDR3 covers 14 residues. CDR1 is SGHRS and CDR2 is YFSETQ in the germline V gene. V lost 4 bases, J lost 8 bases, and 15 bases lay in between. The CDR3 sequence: CASSGEATTEKLFF. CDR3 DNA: TGCGCCAGCAGCGGGGAGGCCACAACGGAAAAACTGTTTTTT.

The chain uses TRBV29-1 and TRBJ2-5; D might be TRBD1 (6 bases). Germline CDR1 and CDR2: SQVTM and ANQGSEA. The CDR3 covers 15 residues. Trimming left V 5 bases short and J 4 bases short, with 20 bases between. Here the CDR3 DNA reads TGCAGCGTTAACACCCGGGCAGGGGTAGGAGAGACCCAGTACTTC. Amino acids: CSVNTRAGVGETQYF.

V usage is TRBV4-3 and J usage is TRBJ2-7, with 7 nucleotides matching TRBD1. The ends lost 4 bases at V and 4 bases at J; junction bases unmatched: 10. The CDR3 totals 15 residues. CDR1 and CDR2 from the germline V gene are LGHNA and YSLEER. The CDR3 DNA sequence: TGCGCCAGCAGCCCGAGCGTGACAGGGAATTACGAGCAGTACTTC. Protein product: CASSPSVTGNYEQYF.

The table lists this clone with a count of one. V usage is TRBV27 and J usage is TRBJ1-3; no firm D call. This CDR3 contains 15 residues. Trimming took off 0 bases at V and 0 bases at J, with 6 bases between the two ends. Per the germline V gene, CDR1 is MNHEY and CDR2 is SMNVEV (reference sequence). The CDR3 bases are TGTGCCAGCAGTTTATCTGCCAGCTCTGGAAACACCATATATTTT. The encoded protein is CASSLSASSGNTIYF.

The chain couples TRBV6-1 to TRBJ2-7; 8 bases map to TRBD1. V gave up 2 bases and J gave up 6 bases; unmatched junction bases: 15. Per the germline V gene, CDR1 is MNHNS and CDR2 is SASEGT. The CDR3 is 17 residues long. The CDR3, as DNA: TGTGCCAGCAGTGAACCGGGCCGAGGGCAGGGGGCGGGCGAGCAGTACTTC. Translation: CASSEPGRGQGAGEQYF.

Here the CDR3 reads CASSKGPGGVRDTQYF. CDR3 DNA: TGTGCCAGTAGTAAGGGACCCGGGGGGGTTCGGGATACGCAGTATTTT. The J gene is TRBJ2-3, the V gene TRBV19, with 8 bases identical to TRBD2. V was pared by 4 bases and J by 6 bases, with 12 bases of the junction left unmatched. Germline CDR1 LNHDA, CDR2 SQIVND (reference sequence). The CDR3 is 16 residues long.

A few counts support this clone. The CDR3 region is CSVLGQGSDYGYTF. DNA for the CDR3: TGCAGCGTCCTGGGACAGGGAAGTGACTATGGCTACACCTTC. This chain links TRBV29-1 with TRBJ1-2, with TRBD1 identical over 9 bases. J gave up 3 bases and V 6 bases, and 8 bases lay outside the gene matches. The CDR3 covers 14 residues. Germline CDR1 reads SQVTM; CDR2 reads ANQGSEA.

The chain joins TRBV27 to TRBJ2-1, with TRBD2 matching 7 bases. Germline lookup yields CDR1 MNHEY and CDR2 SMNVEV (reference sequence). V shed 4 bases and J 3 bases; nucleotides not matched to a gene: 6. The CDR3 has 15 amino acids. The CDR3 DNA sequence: TGTGCCAGCAGTTCGGCGGGAGTAGGCTACAATGAGCAGTTCTTC. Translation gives CASSSAGVGYNEQFF.

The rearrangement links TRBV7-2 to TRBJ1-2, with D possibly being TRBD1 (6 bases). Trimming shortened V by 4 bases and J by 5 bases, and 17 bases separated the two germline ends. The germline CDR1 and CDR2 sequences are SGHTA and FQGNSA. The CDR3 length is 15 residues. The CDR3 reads CASSSTGAIGYGYTF. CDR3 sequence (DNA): TGTGCCAGCAGCTCGACAGGCGCAATCGGGTATGGCTACACCTTC.

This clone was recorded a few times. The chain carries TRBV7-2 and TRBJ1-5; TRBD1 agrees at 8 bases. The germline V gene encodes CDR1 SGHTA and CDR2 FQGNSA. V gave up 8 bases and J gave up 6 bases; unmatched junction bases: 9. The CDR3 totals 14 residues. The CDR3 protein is CASGTGQASQPQHF. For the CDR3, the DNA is TGTGCCAGCGGAACGGGACAGGCATCTCAGCCCCAGCATTTT. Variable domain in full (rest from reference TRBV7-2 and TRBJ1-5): GAGVSQSPSNKVTEKGKDVELRCDPISGHTALYWYRQSLGQGLEFLIYFQGNSAPDKSGLPSDRFSAERTGGSVSTLTIQRTQQEDSAVYLCASGTGQASQPQHFGDGTRLSIL.

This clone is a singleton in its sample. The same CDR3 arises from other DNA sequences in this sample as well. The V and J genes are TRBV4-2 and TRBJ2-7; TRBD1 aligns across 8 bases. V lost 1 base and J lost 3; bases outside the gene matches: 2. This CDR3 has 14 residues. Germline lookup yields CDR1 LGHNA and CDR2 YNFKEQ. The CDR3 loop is CASSQAGQGYEQYF. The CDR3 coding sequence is TGTGCCAGCAGCCAAGCAGGACAGGGCTACGAGCAGTACTTC.

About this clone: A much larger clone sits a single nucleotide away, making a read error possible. CDR3 sequence (DNA): TGTGCCAGCAGCTTACAGGGAGATCAGCCCCAGCATTTT. Amino acids: CASSLQGDQPQHF. V and J are TRBV6-5 and TRBJ1-5, with D possibly being TRBD1 (6 bases). Per the germline V gene, CDR1 is MNHEY and CDR2 is SVGAGI. CDR3 size: 13 residues. V shed 6 bases and J shed 5 bases, with 11 bases lying between them.

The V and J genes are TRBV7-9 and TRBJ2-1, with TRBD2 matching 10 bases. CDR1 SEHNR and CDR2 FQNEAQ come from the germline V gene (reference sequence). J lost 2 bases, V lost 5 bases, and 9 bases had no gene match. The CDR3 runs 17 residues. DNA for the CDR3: TGTGCCAGCAGCCCACTCGGAGCGGGAGGGCCCTACAATGAGCAGTTCTTC. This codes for CASSPLGAGGPYNEQFF.

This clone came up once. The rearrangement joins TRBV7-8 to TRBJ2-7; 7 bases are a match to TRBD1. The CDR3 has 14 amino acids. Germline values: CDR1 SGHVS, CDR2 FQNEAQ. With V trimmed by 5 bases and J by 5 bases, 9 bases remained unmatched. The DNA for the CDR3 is TGTGCCAGCAGCCTTACGGGGACAGTTAACGAGCAGTACTTC. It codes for CASSLTGTVNEQYF.

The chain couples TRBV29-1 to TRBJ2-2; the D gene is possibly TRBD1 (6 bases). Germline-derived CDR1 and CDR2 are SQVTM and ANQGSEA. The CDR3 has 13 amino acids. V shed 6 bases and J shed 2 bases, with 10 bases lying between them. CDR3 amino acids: CSVKTGNTGELFF. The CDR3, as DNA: TGCAGCGTGAAGACAGGAAACACCGGGGAGCTGTTTTTT.

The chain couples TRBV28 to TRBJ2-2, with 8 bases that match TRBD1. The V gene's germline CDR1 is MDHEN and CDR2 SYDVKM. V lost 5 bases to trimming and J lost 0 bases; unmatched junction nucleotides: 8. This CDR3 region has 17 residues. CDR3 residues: CASSDPGGRANTGELFF. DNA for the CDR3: TGTGCCAGCAGTGATCCAGGGGGCAGGGCGAACACCGGGGAGCTGTTTTTT.

The CDR3 bases are TGTGCCAGCAGCCCTCCGACAGGGCCTATGAACACTGAAGCTTTCTTT. Its translation is CASSPPTGPMNTEAFF. The chain is built from TRBV7-2 and TRBJ1-1, with 7 nucleotides matching TRBD1. This CDR3 has 16 residues. Germline-derived CDR1 and CDR2 are SGHTA and FQGNSA. V shed 5 bases and J 0 bases; nucleotides not matched to a gene: 9.